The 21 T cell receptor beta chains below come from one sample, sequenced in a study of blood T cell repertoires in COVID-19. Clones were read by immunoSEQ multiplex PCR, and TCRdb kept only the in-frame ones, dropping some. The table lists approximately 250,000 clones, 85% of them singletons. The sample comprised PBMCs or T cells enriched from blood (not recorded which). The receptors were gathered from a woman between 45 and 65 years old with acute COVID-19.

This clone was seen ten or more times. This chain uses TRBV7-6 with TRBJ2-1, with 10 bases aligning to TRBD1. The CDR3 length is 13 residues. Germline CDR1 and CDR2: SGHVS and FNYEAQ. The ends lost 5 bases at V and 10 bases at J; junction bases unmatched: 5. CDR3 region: CASSPGTGDEQFF. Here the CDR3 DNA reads TGTGCCAGCAGCCCCGGGACAGGGGACGAGCAGTTCTTC.

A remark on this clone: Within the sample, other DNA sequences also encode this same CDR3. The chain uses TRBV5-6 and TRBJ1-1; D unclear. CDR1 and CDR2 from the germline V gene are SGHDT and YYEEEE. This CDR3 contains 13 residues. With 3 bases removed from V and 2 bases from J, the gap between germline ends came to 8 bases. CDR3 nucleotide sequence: TGTGCCAGCAGCTGGAGGGCCAACACTGAAGCTTTCTTT. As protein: CASSWRANTEAFF.

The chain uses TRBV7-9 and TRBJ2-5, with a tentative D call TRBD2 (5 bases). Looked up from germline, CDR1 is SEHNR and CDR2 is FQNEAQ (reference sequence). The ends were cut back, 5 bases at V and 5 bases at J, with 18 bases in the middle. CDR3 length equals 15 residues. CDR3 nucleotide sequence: TGTGCCAGCAGCCCCCTGGCGGTCACGGGGGAGACCCAGTACTTC. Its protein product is CASSPLAVTGETQYF.

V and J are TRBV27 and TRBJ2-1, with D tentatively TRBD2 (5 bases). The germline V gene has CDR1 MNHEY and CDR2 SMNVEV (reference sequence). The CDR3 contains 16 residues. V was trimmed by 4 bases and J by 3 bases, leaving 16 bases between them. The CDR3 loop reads CASSSLPGTFYNEQFF. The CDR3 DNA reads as TGTGCCAGCAGTTCCCTACCGGGAACCTTCTACAATGAGCAGTTCTTC.

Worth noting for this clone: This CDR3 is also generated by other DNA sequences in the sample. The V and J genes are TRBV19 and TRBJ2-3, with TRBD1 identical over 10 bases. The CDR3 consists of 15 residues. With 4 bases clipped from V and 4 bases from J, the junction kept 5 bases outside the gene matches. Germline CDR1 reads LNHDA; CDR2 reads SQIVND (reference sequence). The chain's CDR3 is CASSRGTGAADTQYF. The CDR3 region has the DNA TGTGCCAGTAGTAGAGGGACAGGGGCGGCAGATACGCAGTATTTT.

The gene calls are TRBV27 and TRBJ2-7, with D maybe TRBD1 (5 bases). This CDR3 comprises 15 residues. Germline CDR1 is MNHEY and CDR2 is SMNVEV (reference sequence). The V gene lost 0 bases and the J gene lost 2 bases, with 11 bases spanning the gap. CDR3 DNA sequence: TGTGCCAGCAGTTTATCGTTGACAGCAGCCTACGAGCAGTACTTC. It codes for CASSLSLTAAYEQYF.

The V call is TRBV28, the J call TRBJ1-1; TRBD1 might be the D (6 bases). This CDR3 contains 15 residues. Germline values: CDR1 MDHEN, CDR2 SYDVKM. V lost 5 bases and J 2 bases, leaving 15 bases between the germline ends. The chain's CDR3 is CASSAGGSLNTEAFF. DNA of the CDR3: TGTGCCAGCAGTGCGGGGGGCAGCCTAAACACTGAAGCTTTCTTT.

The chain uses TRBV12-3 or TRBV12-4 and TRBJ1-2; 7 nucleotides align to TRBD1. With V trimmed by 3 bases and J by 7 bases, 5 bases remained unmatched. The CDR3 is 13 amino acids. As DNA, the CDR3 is TGTGCCAGCAGTTTTAAAGGGGGCTCTGGCTACACCTTC. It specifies CASSFKGGSGYTF.

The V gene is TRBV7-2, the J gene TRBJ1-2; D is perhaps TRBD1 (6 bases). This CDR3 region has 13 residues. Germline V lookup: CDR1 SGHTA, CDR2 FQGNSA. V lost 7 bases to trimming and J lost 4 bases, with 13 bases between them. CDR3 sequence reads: CASNMDRPYGYTF. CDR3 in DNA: TGTGCCAGCAACATGGACAGACCCTATGGCTACACCTTC.

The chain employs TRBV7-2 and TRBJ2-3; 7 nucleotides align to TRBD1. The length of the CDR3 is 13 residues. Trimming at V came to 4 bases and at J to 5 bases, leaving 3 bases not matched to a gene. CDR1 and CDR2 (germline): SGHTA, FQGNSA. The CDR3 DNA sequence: TGTGCCAGCAGCTCGGACAGGCTAGATACGCAGTATTTT. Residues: CASSSDRLDTQYF.

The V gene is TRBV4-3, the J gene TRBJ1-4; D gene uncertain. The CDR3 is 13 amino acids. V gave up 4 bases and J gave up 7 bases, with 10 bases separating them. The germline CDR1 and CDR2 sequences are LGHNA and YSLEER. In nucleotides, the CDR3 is TGCGCCAGCAGCCGAGTATACAGTGAAAAACTGTTTTTT. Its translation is CASSRVYSEKLFF.

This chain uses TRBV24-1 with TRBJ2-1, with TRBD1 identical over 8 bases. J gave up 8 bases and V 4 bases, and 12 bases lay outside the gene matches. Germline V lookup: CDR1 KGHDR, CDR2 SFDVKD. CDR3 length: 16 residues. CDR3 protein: CATSDPGTGARDEQFF. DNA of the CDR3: TGTGCCACCAGTGACCCCGGGACAGGAGCAAGGGATGAGCAGTTCTTC.

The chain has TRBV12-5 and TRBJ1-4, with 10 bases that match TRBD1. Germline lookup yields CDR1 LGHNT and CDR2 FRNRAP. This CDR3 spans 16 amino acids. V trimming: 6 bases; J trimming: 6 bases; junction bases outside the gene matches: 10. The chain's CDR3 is CASGLHFGTGDEKLFF. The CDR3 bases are TGTGCTAGTGGCTTACATTTCGGGACAGGGGATGAAAAACTGTTTTTT.

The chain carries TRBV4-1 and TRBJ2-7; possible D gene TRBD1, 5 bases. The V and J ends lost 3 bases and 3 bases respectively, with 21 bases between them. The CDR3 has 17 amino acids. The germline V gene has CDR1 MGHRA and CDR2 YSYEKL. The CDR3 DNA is TGCGCCAGCAGCCACAGGGCCCAACCCACACAATACTACGAGCAGTACTTC. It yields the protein CASSHRAQPTQYYEQYF.

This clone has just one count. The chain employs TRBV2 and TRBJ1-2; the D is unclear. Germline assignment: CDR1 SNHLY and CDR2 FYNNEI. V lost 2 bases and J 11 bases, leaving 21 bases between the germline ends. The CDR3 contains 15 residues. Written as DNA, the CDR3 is TGTGCCAGCAGTGAAAGAGAGACCGTAGTTCGCGGGTACACCTTC. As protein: CASSERETVVRGYTF.

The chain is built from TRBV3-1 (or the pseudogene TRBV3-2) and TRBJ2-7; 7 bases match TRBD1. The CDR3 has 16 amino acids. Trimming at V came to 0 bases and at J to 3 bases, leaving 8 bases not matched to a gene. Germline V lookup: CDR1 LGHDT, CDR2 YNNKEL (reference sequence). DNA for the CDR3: TGTGCCAGCAGCCAAGAAAACAGGAGACAGGGCTACGAGCAGTACTTC. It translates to CASSQENRRQGYEQYF.

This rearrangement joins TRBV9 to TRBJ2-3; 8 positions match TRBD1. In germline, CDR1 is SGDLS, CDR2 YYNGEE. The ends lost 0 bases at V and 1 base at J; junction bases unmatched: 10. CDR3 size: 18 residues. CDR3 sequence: CASSVVGGGTGGTDTQYF. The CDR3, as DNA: TGTGCCAGCAGCGTAGTAGGAGGGGGGACAGGAGGCACAGATACGCAGTATTTT.

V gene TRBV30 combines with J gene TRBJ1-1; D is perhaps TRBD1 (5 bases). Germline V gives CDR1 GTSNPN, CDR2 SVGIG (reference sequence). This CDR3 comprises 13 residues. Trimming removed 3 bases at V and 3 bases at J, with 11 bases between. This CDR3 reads CAWSGREDTEAFF. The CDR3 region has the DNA TGTGCCTGGAGCGGCAGGGAGGACACTGAAGCTTTCTTT.

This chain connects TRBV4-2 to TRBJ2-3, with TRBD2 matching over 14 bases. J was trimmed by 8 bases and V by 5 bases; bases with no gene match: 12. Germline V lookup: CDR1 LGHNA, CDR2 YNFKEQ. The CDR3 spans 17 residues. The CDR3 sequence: CASSNPGLAGEGGTQYF. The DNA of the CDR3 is TGTGCCAGCAGCAACCCGGGACTAGCGGGGGAAGGAGGTACGCAGTATTTT.

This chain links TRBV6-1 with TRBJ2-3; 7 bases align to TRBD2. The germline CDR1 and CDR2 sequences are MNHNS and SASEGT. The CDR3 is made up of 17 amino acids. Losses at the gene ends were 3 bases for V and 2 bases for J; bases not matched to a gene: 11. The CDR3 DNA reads TGTGCCAGCAGTGACCTCCTAGCGGAAATTAACACAGATACGCAGTATTTT. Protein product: CASSDLLAEINTDTQYF.

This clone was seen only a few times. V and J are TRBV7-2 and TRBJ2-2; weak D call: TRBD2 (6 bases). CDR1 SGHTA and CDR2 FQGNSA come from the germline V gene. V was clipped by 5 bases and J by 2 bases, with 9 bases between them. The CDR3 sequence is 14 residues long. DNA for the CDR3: TGTGCCAGCAGCGCTAGCGTTAACACCGGGGAGCTGTTTTTT. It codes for CASSASVNTGELFF. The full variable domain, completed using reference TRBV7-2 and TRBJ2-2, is GAGVSQSPSNKVTEKGKDVELRCDPISGHTALYWYRQSLGQGLEFLIYFQGNSAPDKSGLPSDRFSAERTGGSVSTLTIQRTQQEDSAVYLCASSASVNTGELFFGEGSRLTVL.